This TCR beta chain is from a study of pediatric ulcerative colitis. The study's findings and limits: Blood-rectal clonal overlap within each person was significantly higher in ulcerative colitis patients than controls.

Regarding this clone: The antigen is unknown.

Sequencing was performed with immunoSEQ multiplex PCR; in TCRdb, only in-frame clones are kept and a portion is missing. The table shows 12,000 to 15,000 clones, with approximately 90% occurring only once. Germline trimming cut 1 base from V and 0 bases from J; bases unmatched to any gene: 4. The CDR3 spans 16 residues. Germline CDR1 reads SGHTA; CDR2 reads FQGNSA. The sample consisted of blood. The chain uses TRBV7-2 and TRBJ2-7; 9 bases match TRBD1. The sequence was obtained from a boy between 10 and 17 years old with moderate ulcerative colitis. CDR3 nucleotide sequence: TGTGCCAGCAGCTTAGAAGGGACAGGGTTCTCCTACGAGCAGTACTTC. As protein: CASSLEGTGFSYEQYF. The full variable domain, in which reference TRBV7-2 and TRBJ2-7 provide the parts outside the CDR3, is GAGVSQSPSNKVTEKGKDVELRCDPISGHTALYWYRQSLGQGLEFLIYFQGNSAPDKSGLPSDRFSAERTGGSVSTLTIQRTQQEDSAVYLCASSLEGTGFSYEQYFGPGTRLTVT.